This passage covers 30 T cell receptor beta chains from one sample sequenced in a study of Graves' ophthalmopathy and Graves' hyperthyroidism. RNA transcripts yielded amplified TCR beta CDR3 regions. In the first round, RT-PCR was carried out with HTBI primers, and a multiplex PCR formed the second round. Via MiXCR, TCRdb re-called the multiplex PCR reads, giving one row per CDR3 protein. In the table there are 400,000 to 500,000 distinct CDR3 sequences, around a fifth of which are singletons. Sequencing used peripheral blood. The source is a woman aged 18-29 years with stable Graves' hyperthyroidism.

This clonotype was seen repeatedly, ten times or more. The DNA of the CDR3 is TGTGCCAGCAGAACCTCAGGGGGGTCAGCCCACGAGCAGTACTTC. Translated: CASRTSGGSAHEQYF. The V and J genes are TRBV6-1 and TRBJ2-7, with D possibly TRBD1 on 7 matching bases. Trimming took off 6 bases at V and 5 bases at J, with 20 bases between the two ends. The CDR3 spans 15 residues. Germline CDR1 is MNHNS and CDR2 is SASEGT.

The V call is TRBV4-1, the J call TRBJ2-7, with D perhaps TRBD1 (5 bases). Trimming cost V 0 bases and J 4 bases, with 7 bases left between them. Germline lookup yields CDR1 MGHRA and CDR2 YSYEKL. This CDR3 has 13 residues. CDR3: CASSQEGAYEQYF. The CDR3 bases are TGCGCCAGCAGCCAAGAAGGGGCATACGAGCAGTACTTC.

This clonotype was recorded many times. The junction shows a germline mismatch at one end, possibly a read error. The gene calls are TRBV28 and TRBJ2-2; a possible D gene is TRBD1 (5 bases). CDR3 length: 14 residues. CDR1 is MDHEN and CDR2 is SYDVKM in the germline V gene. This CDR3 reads CASSLTLTGQWLFF. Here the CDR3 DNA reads TGTGCCAGCAGTTTAACCCTAACAGGCCAGTGGCTGTTCTTT.

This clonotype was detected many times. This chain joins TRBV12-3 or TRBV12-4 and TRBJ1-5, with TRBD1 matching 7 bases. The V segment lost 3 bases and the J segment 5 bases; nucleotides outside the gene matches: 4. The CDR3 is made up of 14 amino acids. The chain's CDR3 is CASSFRDSHQPQHF. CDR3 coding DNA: TGTGCCAGCAGTTTCCGGGACAGCCATCAGCCCCAGCATTTT.

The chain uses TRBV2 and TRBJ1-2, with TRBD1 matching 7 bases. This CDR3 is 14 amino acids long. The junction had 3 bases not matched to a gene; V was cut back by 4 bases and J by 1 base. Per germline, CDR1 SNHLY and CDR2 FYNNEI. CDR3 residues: CASSGRGYNYGYTF. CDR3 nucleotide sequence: TGTGCCAGCAGTGGCAGGGGGTATAACTATGGCTACACCTTC.

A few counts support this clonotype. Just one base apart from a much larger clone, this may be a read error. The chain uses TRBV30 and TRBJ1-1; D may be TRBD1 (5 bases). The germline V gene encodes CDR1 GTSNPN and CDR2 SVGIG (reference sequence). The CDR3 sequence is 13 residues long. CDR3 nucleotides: TGTGCCTGGAGTGTAGGGAGGGACGCTGAAGCTCTCTTT. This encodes CAWSVGRDAEALF.

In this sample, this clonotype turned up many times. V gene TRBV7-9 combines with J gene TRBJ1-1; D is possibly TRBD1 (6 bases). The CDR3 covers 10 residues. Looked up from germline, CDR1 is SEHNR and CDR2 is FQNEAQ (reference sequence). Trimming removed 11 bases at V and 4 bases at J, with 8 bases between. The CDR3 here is CAGGGTEAFF. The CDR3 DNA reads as TGTGCCGGAGGGGGCACTGAAGCTTTCTTT.

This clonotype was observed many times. CDR3 protein: CASSQRPGRDSYEQYF. The CDR3 DNA sequence: TGTGCCAGCAGCCAACGCCCCGGACGGGACTCCTACGAGCAGTACTTC. The chain combines TRBV7-3 with TRBJ2-7; D might be TRBD2 (5 bases). Trimming stripped 5 bases from V and 0 bases from J, with 17 bases between. CDR1 and CDR2 (germline): SGHTA, FQGTGA. This CDR3 has 16 residues.

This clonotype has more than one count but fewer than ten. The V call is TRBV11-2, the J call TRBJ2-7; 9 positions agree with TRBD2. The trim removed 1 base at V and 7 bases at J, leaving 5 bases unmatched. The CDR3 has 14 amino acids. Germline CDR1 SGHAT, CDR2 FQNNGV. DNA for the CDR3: TGTGCCAGCAGCTTAGCAGCGGGAGGAAGGGAGCAGTACTTC. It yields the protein CASSLAAGGREQYF.

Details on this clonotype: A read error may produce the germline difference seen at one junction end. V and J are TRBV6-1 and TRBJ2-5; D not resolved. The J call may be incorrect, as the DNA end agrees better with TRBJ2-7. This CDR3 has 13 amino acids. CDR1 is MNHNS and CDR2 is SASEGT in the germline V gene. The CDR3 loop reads CACSLGTPYEQYF. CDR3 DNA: TGTGCCTGCAGCTTGGGCACTCCCTACGAGCAGTACTTC.

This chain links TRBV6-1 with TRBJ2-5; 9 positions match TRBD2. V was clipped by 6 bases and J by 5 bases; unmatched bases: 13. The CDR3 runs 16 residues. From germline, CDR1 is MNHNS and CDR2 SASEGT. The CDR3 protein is CASSSDLAGVMETQYF. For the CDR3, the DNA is TGTGCCAGCAGCTCCGACTTAGCGGGAGTCATGGAGACCCAGTACTTC.

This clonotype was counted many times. The CDR3 region has the DNA TGTGCCAGCAGCGAAACTAGCGGGGCCTACGAGCAGTACTTC. Its translation: CASSETSGAYEQYF. The genes are TRBV7-9 and TRBJ2-7, with TRBD2 identical over 10 bases. With V trimmed by 5 bases and J by 2 bases, 3 bases remained unmatched. This CDR3 comprises 14 residues. Germline-derived CDR1 and CDR2 are SEHNR and FQNEAQ (reference sequence).

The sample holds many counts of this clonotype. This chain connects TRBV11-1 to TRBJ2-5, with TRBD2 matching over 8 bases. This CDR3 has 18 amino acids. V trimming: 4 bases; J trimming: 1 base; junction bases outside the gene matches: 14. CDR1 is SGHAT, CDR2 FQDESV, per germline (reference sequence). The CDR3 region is CASSSREAGAWVQETQYF. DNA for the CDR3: TGTGCCAGCAGCTCACGAGAAGCGGGAGCCTGGGTCCAAGAGACCCAGTACTTC.

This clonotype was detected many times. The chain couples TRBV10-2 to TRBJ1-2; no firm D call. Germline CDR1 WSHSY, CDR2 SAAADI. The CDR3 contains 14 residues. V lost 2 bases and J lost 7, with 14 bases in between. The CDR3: CASSERACCGGYTF. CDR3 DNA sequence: TGCGCCAGCAGTGAGAGGGCATGTTGCGGTGGCTACACCTTC.

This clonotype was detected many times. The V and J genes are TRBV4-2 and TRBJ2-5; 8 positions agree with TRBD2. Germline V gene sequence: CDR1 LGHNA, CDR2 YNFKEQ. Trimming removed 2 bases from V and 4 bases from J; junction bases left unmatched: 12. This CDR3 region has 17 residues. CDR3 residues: CASSQIMAGGFRETQYF. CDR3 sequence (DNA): TGTGCCAGCAGCCAAATCATGGCGGGAGGTTTTAGAGAGACCCAGTACTTC.

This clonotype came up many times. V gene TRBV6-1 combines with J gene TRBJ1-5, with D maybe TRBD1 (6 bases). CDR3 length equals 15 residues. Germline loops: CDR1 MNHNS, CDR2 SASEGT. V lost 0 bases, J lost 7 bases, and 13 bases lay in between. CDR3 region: CASSEAGGGGQPQHF. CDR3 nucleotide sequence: TGTGCCAGCAGTGAAGCGGGAGGGGGAGGCCAGCCCCAGCATTTT.

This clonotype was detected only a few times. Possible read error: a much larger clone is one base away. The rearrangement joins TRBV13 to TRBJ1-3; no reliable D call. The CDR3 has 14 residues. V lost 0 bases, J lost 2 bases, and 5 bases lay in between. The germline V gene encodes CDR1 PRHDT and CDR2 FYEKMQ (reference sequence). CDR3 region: CASSLGDAGNTIYF. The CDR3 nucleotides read TGTGCCAGCAGCTTAGGGGACGCTGGAAACACCATATATTTT.

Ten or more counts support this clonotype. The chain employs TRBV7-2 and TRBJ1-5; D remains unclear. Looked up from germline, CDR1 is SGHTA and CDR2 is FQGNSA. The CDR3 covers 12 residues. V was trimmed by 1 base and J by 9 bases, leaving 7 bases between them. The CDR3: CASSLGLLPQHF. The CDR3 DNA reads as TGTGCCAGCAGCTTAGGTCTTTTGCCCCAGCATTTT.

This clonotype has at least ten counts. The CDR3 sequence is CASSSGIQETQYF. In DNA, the CDR3 is TGTGCCAGCAGTTCGGGGATCCAAGAGACCCAGTACTTC. The chain couples TRBV6-7 to TRBJ2-5, with a possible D match to TRBD2 (5 bases). TRBV6-7 is filed as an ORF, its function uncertain. The CDR3 loop spans 13 amino acids. V was clipped by 4 bases and J by 1 base, with 7 bases between them.

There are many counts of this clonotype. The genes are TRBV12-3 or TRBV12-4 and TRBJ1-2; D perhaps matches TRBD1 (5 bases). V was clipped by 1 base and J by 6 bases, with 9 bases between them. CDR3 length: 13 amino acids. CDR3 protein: CASSLEGSNGYTF. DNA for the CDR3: TGTGCCAGCAGTTTAGAGGGGTCCAATGGCTACACCTTC.

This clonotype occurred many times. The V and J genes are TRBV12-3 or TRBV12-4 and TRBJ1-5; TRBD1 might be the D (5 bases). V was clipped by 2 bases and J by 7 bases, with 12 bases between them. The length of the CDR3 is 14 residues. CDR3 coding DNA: TGTGCCAGCAGTTTAAAGGCGGAGGGGCAGCCCCAGCATTTT. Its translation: CASSLKAEGQPQHF.

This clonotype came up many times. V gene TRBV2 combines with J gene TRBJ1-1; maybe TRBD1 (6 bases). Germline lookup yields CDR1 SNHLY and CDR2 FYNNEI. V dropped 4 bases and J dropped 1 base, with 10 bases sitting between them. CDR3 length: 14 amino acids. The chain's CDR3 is CASSVGGENTEAFF. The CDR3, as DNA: TGTGCCAGCAGTGTAGGGGGGGAGAACACTGAAGCTTTCTTT.

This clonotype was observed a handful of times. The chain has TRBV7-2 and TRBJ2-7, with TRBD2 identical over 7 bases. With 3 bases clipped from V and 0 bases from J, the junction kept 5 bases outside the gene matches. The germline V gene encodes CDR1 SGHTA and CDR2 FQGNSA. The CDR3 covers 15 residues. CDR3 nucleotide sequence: TGTGCCAGCAGCTTCTTCGCGGGGGTCTCCTACGAGCAGTACTTC. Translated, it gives CASSFFAGVSYEQYF.

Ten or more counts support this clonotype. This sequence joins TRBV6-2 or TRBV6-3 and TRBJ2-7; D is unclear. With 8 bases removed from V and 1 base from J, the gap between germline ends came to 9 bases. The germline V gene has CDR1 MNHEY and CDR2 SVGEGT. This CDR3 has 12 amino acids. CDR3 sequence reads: CASRRRSYEQYF. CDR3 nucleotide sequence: TGTGCCAGCCGACGGCGATCCTACGAGCAGTACTTC.

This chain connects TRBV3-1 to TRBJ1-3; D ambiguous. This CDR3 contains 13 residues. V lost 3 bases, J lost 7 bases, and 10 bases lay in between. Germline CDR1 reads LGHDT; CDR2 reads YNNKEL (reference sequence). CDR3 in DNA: TGTGCCAGCAGCCACAGGCGTTCGAACACCATATATTTT. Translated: CASSHRRSNTIYF.

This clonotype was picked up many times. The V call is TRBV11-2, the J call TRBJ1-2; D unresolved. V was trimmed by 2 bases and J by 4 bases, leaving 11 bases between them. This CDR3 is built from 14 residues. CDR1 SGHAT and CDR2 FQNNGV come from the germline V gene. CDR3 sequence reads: CASSLNHRAYGYTF. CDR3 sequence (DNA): TGTGCCAGCAGCTTAAACCATCGGGCCTATGGCTACACCTTC.

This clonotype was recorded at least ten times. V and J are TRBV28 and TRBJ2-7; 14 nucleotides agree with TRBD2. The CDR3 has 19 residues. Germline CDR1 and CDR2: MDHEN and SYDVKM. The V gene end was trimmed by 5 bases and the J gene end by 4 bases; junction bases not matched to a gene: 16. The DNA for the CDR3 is TGTGCCAGCAGTGGGCCTGGGACTAGCGGGAGACGTTCGCCTTACGAGCAGTACTTC. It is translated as CASSGPGTSGRRSPYEQYF.

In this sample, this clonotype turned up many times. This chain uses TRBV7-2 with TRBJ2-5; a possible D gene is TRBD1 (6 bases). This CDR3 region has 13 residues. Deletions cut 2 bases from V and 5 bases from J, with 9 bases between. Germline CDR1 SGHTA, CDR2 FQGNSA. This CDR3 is CASSLNRVETQYF. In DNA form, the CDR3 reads TGTGCCAGCAGCTTAAACAGGGTGGAGACCCAGTACTTC.

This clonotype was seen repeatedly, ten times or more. Here the CDR3 DNA reads TGCGCCAGCAGCCAAAATGACAGGGGCAGTCGAGCTTTCTTT. This translates into CASSQNDRGSRAFF. The chain uses TRBV4-3 and TRBJ1-1; TRBD1 matches at 8 bases. The CDR3 consists of 14 residues. Germline loops: CDR1 LGHNA, CDR2 YSLEER. V lost 2 bases and J lost 10; bases outside the gene matches: 9.

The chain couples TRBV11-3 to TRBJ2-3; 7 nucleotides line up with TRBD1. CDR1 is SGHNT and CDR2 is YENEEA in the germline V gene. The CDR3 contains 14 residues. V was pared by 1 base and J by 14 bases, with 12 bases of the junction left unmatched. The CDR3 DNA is TGTGCCAGCAGCTTAGTAGTGGGGGACAGCGCGCCGTATTTT. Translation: CASSLVVGDSAPYF.